The 20 T cell receptor beta chains listed next were all sequenced from one sample in a study of T cell responses to AZD1222 COVID-19 vaccine. The method was immunoSEQ multiplex PCR; TCRdb's version includes in-frame clones alone and lacks a portion of them. The profile shows around 180,000 clones, 80% to 90% of them singletons. The starting material was peripheral blood, obtained on day 0 of MenACWY control vaccination. These receptors were collected from an adult in good health.

The chain carries TRBV12-3 or TRBV12-4 and TRBJ1-5; D unclear. The CDR3 contains 12 residues. Trimming removed 5 bases from V and 10 bases from J, with 12 bases in between. This CDR3 reads CASSLGPFPQHF. The CDR3 DNA reads as TGTGCCAGCAGTCTCGGACCTTTTCCCCAGCATTTT.

This clone was seen a single time. The chain recombines TRBV9 with TRBJ2-7, with 9 bases that match TRBD1. This CDR3 contains 14 residues. Germline V gene sequence: CDR1 SGDLS, CDR2 YYNGEE. J gave up 4 bases and V 4 bases, and 6 bases lay outside the gene matches. The CDR3 spells CASSPQGQGYEQYF. CDR3 bases: TGTGCCAGCAGCCCCCAGGGACAGGGATACGAGCAGTACTTC.

The CDR3 DNA follows: TGTGCCAGCAGTCCCAGGGGGGTGGGACATCAGCCCCAGCATTTT. It is translated as CASSPRGVGHQPQHF. This rearrangement joins TRBV6-5 to TRBJ1-5; 7 bases agree with TRBD1. Trimming at V came to 5 bases and at J to 5 bases, leaving 9 bases not matched to a gene. There are 15 residues in the CDR3. Per the germline V gene, CDR1 is MNHEY and CDR2 is SVGAGI.

The rearrangement uses TRBV25-1 and TRBJ2-5; 10 positions agree with TRBD2. The V and J ends lost 1 base and 5 bases, in that order; junction bases with no gene match: 7. Germline V CDR1 and CDR2: MGHDK, SYGVNS. CDR3 length: 16 residues. The CDR3 region has the DNA TGTGCCAGCAGTGAATTGGTAGCGGGGGGAGGGGAGACCCAGTACTTC. This gives the protein CASSELVAGGGETQYF.

The chain has TRBV2 and TRBJ2-7, with 9 bases identical to TRBD1. The CDR3 totals 13 residues. J gave up 8 bases and V 1 base, and 3 bases lay outside the gene matches. Germline CDR1 SNHLY, CDR2 FYNNEI. CDR3 protein: CASSEGTGDKQYF. In DNA, the CDR3 is TGTGCCAGCAGTGAAGGGACAGGGGACAAGCAGTACTTC.

This rearrangement joins TRBV27 to TRBJ2-7; TRBD2 matches at 9 bases. The CDR3 totals 18 residues. The V segment lost 3 bases and the J segment 1 base; nucleotides outside the gene matches: 13. Germline CDR1 reads MNHEY; CDR2 reads SMNVEV (reference sequence). The CDR3 region is CASSLDPTRLAGSYEQYF. DNA for the CDR3: TGTGCCAGCAGTTTGGACCCTACTCGCCTAGCGGGGTCCTACGAGCAGTACTTC.

Remarks on this clone: Different DNA sequences within this sample yield the same CDR3. This sequence joins TRBV19 and TRBJ2-1; D not resolved. In germline, CDR1 is LNHDA, CDR2 SQIVND (reference sequence). The CDR3 is 15 amino acids. The V end lost 3 bases, the J end lost 0 bases, and 9 bases lay between the germline ends. In DNA form, the CDR3 reads TGTGCCAGTAGTATTAGTCCTAGCTCCTACAATGAGCAGTTCTTC. Amino acid sequence: CASSISPSSYNEQFF.

This chain uses TRBV30 with TRBJ1-3; 7 nucleotides align to TRBD1. This CDR3 is 17 amino acids long. J was trimmed by 0 bases and V by 2 bases; bases with no gene match: 10. The germline CDR1 and CDR2 sequences are GTSNPN and SVGIG (reference sequence). DNA of the CDR3: TGTGCCTGGAGTTCTGGACAGGTTGGGTTCTCTGGAAACACCATATATTTT. Translated, it gives CAWSSGQVGFSGNTIYF.

The chain combines TRBV28 with TRBJ2-7, with 8 bases matching TRBD2. Germline V CDR1 and CDR2: MDHEN, SYDVKM. This CDR3 comprises 21 residues. V was clipped by 3 bases and J by 5 bases; unmatched bases: 27. CDR3 nucleotide sequence: TGTGCCAGCAGTTTGTATTGGCAGAGACGGGAGGGCTTGTGGCGCGAAAACGAGCAGTACTTC. This sequence encodes CASSLYWQRREGLWRENEQYF.

The chain combines TRBV4-1 with TRBJ2-7; possible D gene TRBD2, 6 bases. This CDR3 is built from 14 residues. V was cut by 3 bases and J by 4 bases, with 13 bases left in between. Looked up from germline, CDR1 is MGHRA and CDR2 is YSYEKL. The chain's CDR3 is CASSHAGTVYEQYF. DNA of the CDR3: TGCGCCAGCAGCCATGCCGGGACTGTATACGAGCAGTACTTC.

This sequence joins TRBV11-2 and TRBJ2-3, with D perhaps TRBD2 (6 bases). CDR1 and CDR2 (germline): SGHAT, FQNNGV. V was trimmed by 1 base and J by 0 bases, leaving 8 bases between them. This CDR3 is built from 15 residues. The CDR3 nucleotides are TGTGCCAGCAGCTTAGCTAGCGCTAGCACAGATACGCAGTATTTT. It encodes CASSLASASTDTQYF.

This clone was found once. The chain links TRBV6-5 to TRBJ2-7; D tentatively fits TRBD1 or TRBD2 (5 bases each). In germline, CDR1 is MNHEY, CDR2 SVGAGI. This CDR3 is built from 12 residues. Trimming cost V 6 bases and J 5 bases, with 11 bases left between them. DNA of the CDR3: TGTGCCAGCAGCCGGGACGCCCACGAGCAGTACTTC. Its protein product is CASSRDAHEQYF.

The rearrangement joins TRBV7-9 to TRBJ1-3, with a weak D call TRBD1 (5 bases). Germline values: CDR1 SEHNR, CDR2 FQNEAQ (reference sequence). V lost 5 bases and J lost 4, with 18 bases in between. The CDR3 length is 16 residues. Here the CDR3 DNA reads TGTGCCAGCAGCGGATTCATGGGGGATCCAGGAAACACCATATATTTT. Its protein product is CASSGFMGDPGNTIYF.

V is TRBV4-2 and J is TRBJ1-1; tentative D call: TRBD1 (6 bases). Trimming took 5 bases from V and 1 from J, leaving 11 bases between them. This CDR3 is 14 amino acids long. Germline values: CDR1 LGHNA, CDR2 YNFKEQ. The CDR3 DNA is TGTGCCAGCAGCACCTTACAGGGGAACACTGAAGCTTTCTTT. This codes for CASSTLQGNTEAFF.

J is TRBJ2-7 and V is TRBV28, with TRBD1 as a possible D gene (5 bases). Trimming shortened V by 6 bases and J by 0 bases, and 12 bases separated the two germline ends. The CDR3 spans 14 residues. Per the germline V gene, CDR1 is MDHEN and CDR2 is SYDVKM. CDR3 sequence (DNA): TGTGCCAGCAGGACAACAGGATTCTCCTACGAGCAGTACTTC. Translating gives CASRTTGFSYEQYF.

The rearrangement links TRBV28 to TRBJ1-4, with D uncertain. Trimming shortened V by 5 bases and J by 8 bases, and 12 bases separated the two germline ends. The CDR3 has 13 amino acids. The germline V gene encodes CDR1 MDHEN and CDR2 SYDVKM. CDR3 nucleotides: TGTGCCAGCAGTCCTATCACGGGGGAAAAACTGTTTTTT. This translates into CASSPITGEKLFF.

V and J are TRBV28 and TRBJ1-5; D is unclear. This CDR3 is built from 13 residues. Germline CDR1 MDHEN, CDR2 SYDVKM. With 7 bases removed from V and 3 bases from J, the gap between germline ends came to 10 bases. The CDR3 DNA follows: TGTGCCAGCACCACGGAATTCAATCAGCCCCAGCATTTT. As protein: CASTTEFNQPQHF.

In the case of this clone: At one boundary the junction diverges from the germline segment, which might be a read error. This chain joins TRBV6-1 and TRBJ1-1, with D unresolved. The germline gives CDR1 MNHNS, CDR2 SASEGT. CDR3 size: 11 residues. The CDR3 loop is CASREDSEAFF. CDR3 nucleotides: TGTGCCAGCAGGGAAGACTCTGAAGCTTTCTTT.

V is TRBV6-5 and J is TRBJ1-6; D gene ambiguous. The CDR3 length is 13 residues. Germline assignment: CDR1 MNHEY and CDR2 SVGAGI. The V end lost 2 bases, the J end lost 14 bases, and 13 bases lay between the germline ends. In DNA form, the CDR3 reads TGTGCCAGCAGTTACGGCGCATACGGGGCCCTCCACTTT. This sequence encodes CASSYGAYGALHF.

The genes are TRBV5-1 and TRBJ1-1; D is uncertain. Germline CDR1 and CDR2: SGHRS and YFSETQ. The CDR3 is 15 amino acids. Trimming took 0 bases from V and 1 from J, leaving 10 bases between them. The CDR3 loop is CASSLEFAGNTEAFF. As DNA, the CDR3 is TGCGCCAGCAGCTTGGAATTCGCCGGGAACACTGAAGCTTTCTTT.